This entry lists 18 T cell receptor beta chains sequenced from one sample in a study of glioma-infiltrating T cells after dendritic cell vaccination. TCRdb's table, derived via immunoSEQ multiplex PCR, lists solely in-frame clones and lacks some. The sample shows 90,000 to 140,000 clones, 85% to 90% of them seen only once. Documented time point: after dendritic cell vaccination, including at tumor progression/relapse. Sequenced material: blood, taken after dendritic cell vaccination. The receptors were gathered from a human donor with glioblastoma.

The chain joins TRBV9 to TRBJ2-3; D is ambiguous. The CDR3 covers 15 residues. V was shortened by 0 bases and J by 0 bases, with 8 bases between the two germline ends. CDR1 and CDR2 from the germline V gene are SGDLS and YYNGEE. The CDR3 is CASSVGPTSTDTQYF. In DNA form, the CDR3 reads TGTGCCAGCAGCGTAGGTCCCACTAGCACAGATACGCAGTATTTT.

The CDR3 is CASSQDLTGGAYGYTF. CDR3 DNA sequence: TGCGCCAGCAGCCAAGATCTCACAGGGGGAGCCTATGGCTACACCTTC. The chain links TRBV4-1 to TRBJ1-2; 8 positions match TRBD1. J was trimmed by 4 bases and V by 0 bases; bases with no gene match: 7. The CDR3 has 16 residues. Germline V CDR1 and CDR2: MGHRA, YSYEKL.

J is TRBJ2-1 and V is TRBV5-8, with 13 bases matching TRBD2. The CDR3 has 15 residues. CDR1 SGHTS and CDR2 YDEGEE come from the germline V gene. V shed 0 bases, J shed 10 bases, and the junction held 4 bases outside the gene matches. The CDR3 region is CASSLELAGGLEQFF. The CDR3 DNA follows: TGTGCCAGCAGCTTGGAACTAGCGGGGGGGCTAGAGCAGTTCTTC.

This clone was detected only a few times. This chain links TRBV6-1 with TRBJ2-5; possibly TRBD1 for D (5 bases). The CDR3 totals 14 residues. V shed 2 bases and J shed 5 bases, with 12 bases lying between them. Looked up from germline, CDR1 is MNHNS and CDR2 is SASEGT. The CDR3 here is CASSEQGSFETQYF. CDR3 DNA: TGTGCCAGCAGTGAACAGGGTAGTTTCGAGACCCAGTACTTC.

The chain links TRBV5-1 to TRBJ2-4, with a tentative D call TRBD1 (5 bases). The CDR3 is 16 residues long. V was shortened by 1 base and J by 1 base, with 12 bases between the two germline ends. Germline-derived CDR1 and CDR2 are SGHRS and YFSETQ. CDR3 in DNA: TGCGCCAGCAGCTTGCAGGGCAATCAGGCCAAAAACATTCAGTACTTC. Translating it yields CASSLQGNQAKNIQYF.

This chain connects TRBV11-2 to TRBJ2-1; TRBD2 agrees at 7 bases. Germline lookup yields CDR1 SGHAT and CDR2 FQNNGV. The CDR3 loop spans 16 amino acids. Trimming cost V 5 bases and J 3 bases; bases outside gene matches: 10. The CDR3: CASSKEAGTNYNEQFF. CDR3 nucleotides: TGTGCCAGCAGCAAGGAAGCGGGAACCAACTACAATGAGCAGTTCTTC.

This CDR3 reads CASSPRVGAQETQYF. CDR3 DNA sequence: TGCGCCAGCAGCCCTCGAGTGGGGGCCCAAGAGACCCAGTACTTC. The chain combines TRBV5-1 with TRBJ2-5; a possible D gene is TRBD1 (6 bases). CDR1 and CDR2 from the germline V gene are SGHRS and YFSETQ. CDR3 length: 15 residues. Trimming removed 4 bases at V and 1 base at J, with 14 bases between.

This clone appeared a single time. This sequence joins TRBV4-2 and TRBJ2-1, with D possibly being TRBD2 (6 bases). CDR3 length equals 16 residues. V was trimmed by 1 base and J by 0 bases, leaving 10 bases between them. Germline loops: CDR1 LGHNA, CDR2 YNFKEQ. The CDR3 spells CASSQVVGGSYNEQFF. In DNA, the CDR3 is TGTGCCAGCAGCCAAGTAGTGGGGGGCTCCTACAATGAGCAGTTCTTC.

This chain connects TRBV7-9 to TRBJ2-5; 8 bases align to TRBD2. Germline lookup yields CDR1 SEHNR and CDR2 FQNEAQ (reference sequence). V lost 3 bases and J lost 1; bases outside the gene matches: 7. The CDR3 runs 16 residues. CDR3 residues: CASSLLAAGGQETQYF. The CDR3 DNA reads TGTGCCAGCAGCTTGTTGGCGGCGGGGGGCCAAGAGACCCAGTACTTC. The full variable domain, completed using reference TRBV7-9 and TRBJ2-5, is DTGVSQNPRHKITKRGQNVTFRCDPISEHNRLYWYRQTLGQGPEFLTYFQNEAQLEKSRLLSDRFSAERPKGSFSTLEIQRTEQGDSAMYLCASSLLAAGGQETQYFGPGTRLLVL.

The chain uses TRBV9 and TRBJ2-1, with 8 positions matching TRBD2. Trimming at V came to 0 bases and at J to 6 bases, leaving 8 bases not matched to a gene. The CDR3 loop spans 16 amino acids. CDR1 SGDLS and CDR2 YYNGEE come from the germline V gene. The CDR3 is CASSVDAGGRFNEQFF. DNA of the CDR3: TGTGCCAGCAGCGTAGACGCGGGAGGCCGATTCAATGAGCAGTTCTTC.

The rearrangement uses TRBV28 and TRBJ1-2; 7 bases fit TRBD1. Germline CDR1 reads MDHEN; CDR2 reads SYDVKM. The junction had 17 bases not matched to a gene; V was cut back by 5 bases and J by 8 bases. The CDR3 is made up of 16 amino acids. CDR3 DNA: TGTGCCAGCAGTCCGGGACAGTCCTATTTTCGTTTAGGCTACACCTTC. It specifies CASSPGQSYFRLGYTF.

The V gene is TRBV7-9, the J gene TRBJ2-1; D is perhaps TRBD1 (5 bases). The CDR3 runs 16 residues. The germline V and J ends were trimmed by 4 bases and 4 bases, with 17 bases remaining between them. Germline CDR1 reads SEHNR; CDR2 reads FQNEAQ (reference sequence). The CDR3: CASSSFGVSGYNEQFF. CDR3 DNA sequence: TGTGCCAGCAGCTCATTCGGTGTATCAGGGTACAATGAGCAGTTCTTC.

The chain recombines TRBV11-3 with TRBJ2-7, with 10 bases that match TRBD1. Trimming took 3 bases from V and 9 from J; bases not matched to a gene: 11. Germline values: CDR1 SGHNT, CDR2 YENEEA. The CDR3 loop spans 15 amino acids. The CDR3 nucleotides read TGTGCCAGCAGCTTGTTTCGACAGGGGGCCATGCGGCAGTACTTC. Its protein is CASSLFRQGAMRQYF.

The rearrangement uses TRBV4-1 and TRBJ1-4, with a tentative D call TRBD1 (6 bases). Per germline, CDR1 MGHRA and CDR2 YSYEKL. V was cut by 3 bases and J by 6 bases, with 14 bases left in between. CDR3 length equals 15 residues. Here the CDR3 reads CASSQGGQGHEKLFF. The CDR3 coding sequence is TGCGCCAGCAGCCAGGGGGGGCAGGGTCATGAAAAACTGTTTTTT.

The chain links TRBV5-1 to TRBJ1-2; TRBD1 matches 7 bases. V lost 4 bases to trimming and J lost 7 bases; unmatched junction nucleotides: 10. This CDR3 is 14 amino acids long. Germline V CDR1 and CDR2: SGHRS, YFSETQ. CDR3: CASSHTGDGGGYTF. DNA for the CDR3: TGCGCCAGCAGCCATACAGGGGATGGCGGTGGCTACACCTTC. Full variable domain (missing parts from reference TRBV5-1 and TRBJ1-2): KAGVTQTPRYLIKTRGQQVTLSCSPISGHRSVSWYQQTPGQGLQFLFEYFSETQRNKGNFPGRFSGRQFSNSRSEMNVSTLELGDSALYLCASSHTGDGGGYTFGSGTRLTVV.

This sequence joins TRBV12-5 and TRBJ2-3, with 11 bases that match TRBD2. With V trimmed by 0 bases and J by 6 bases, 8 bases remained unmatched. Germline CDR1 reads LGHNT; CDR2 reads FRNRAP. This CDR3 has 17 residues. The CDR3 nucleotides read TGTGCTAGTGGTTTGGTAATTAGCGGGGGGGCAGGCGATACGCAGTATTTT. The encoded protein is CASGLVISGGAGDTQYF. Variable domain in full (rest from reference TRBV12-5 and TRBJ2-3): DARVTQTPRHKVTEMGQEVTMRCQPILGHNTVFWYRQTMMQGLELLAYFRNRAPLDDSGMPKDRFSAEMPDATLATLKIQPSEPRDSAVYFCASGLVISGGAGDTQYFGPGTRLTVL.

CDR3 coding DNA: TGTGCCAGCAGCGCGCCGGGAGGCTTCTCCTACAATGAGCAGTTCTTC. Encoded protein: CASSAPGGFSYNEQFF. The J gene is TRBJ2-1, the V gene TRBV7-6; 7 nucleotides align to TRBD2. Looked up from germline, CDR1 is SGHVS and CDR2 is FNYEAQ. V gave up 5 bases and J gave up 0 bases; unmatched junction bases: 7. The CDR3 sequence is 16 residues long. Full variable domain (outside the CDR3, taken from reference TRBV7-6 and TRBJ2-1): GAGVSQSPRYKVTKRGQDVALRCDPISGHVSLYWYRQALGQGPEFLTYFNYEAQQDKSGLPNDRFSAERPEGSISTLTIQRTEQRDSAMYRCASSAPGGFSYNEQFFGPGTRLTVL.

V gene TRBV10-1 combines with J gene TRBJ2-3, with unresolved D. Germline CDR1 WNHNN, CDR2 SYGVQD (reference sequence). Trimming cost V 3 bases and J 12 bases, with 13 bases left between them. CDR3 length: 12 amino acids. In DNA, the CDR3 is TGCGCCAGCAGTGACGCAGGCCGGCGACAGTATTTT. Translated: CASSDAGRRQYF.